Listed below are T cell receptor beta chains from one sample, sequenced in a study of cytomegalovirus exposure and HLA in healthy donors. TCRdb keeps only in-frame clones here, not all; method: immunoSEQ multiplex PCR. The sample yields 190,000 or so clones, roughly 87% seen once. The sample comprised PBMCs. All receptors derive from a middle-aged man in good health and CMV-seronegative. CDR3s include the opening cysteine and the closing phenylalanine or tryptophan. The D gene is left open where the match is weak. Clone size, where shown, is once, few, many, or a class for clones that have expanded.

v_call: TRBV7-9; d_call: -; clone_size: -; j_call: TRBJ1-1; cdr3_aa: CASSLAEGTEAFF; cdr3_nt: TGTGCCAGCAGCTTAGCGGAGGGAACTGAAGCTTTCTTT
v_call: TRBV29-1; d_call: -; clone_size: -; j_call: TRBJ2-1; cdr3_aa: CSVDTDSPYNEQFF; cdr3_nt: TGCAGCGTTGATACGGACAGCCCGTACAATGAGCAGTTCTTC
v_call: TRBV5-5; d_call: -; clone_size: -; j_call: TRBJ1-2; cdr3_aa: CASSSRTSNDYTF; cdr3_nt: TGTGCCAGCAGCAGTAGGACATCTAATGACTACACCTTC
v_call: TRBV18; d_call: TRBD1; clone_size: -; j_call: TRBJ1-5; cdr3_aa: CASSPGTGAGQPQHF; cdr3_nt: TGTGCCAGCTCACCAGGCACAGGGGCAGGGCAGCCCCAGCATTTT
v_call: TRBV18; d_call: TRBD1; clone_size: -; j_call: TRBJ1-6; cdr3_aa: CASSPSGTATLHF; cdr3_nt: TGTGCCAGCTCACCGTCCGGGACAGCCACCCTCCACTTT
v_call: TRBV19; d_call: -; clone_size: -; j_call: TRBJ1-2; cdr3_aa: CASSPMFSYGYTF; cdr3_nt: TGTGCCAGTAGCCCTATGTTTAGCTATGGCTACACCTTC
v_call: TRBV5-1; d_call: TRBD1; clone_size: -; j_call: TRBJ1-2; cdr3_aa: CASSAGQGVVGYTF; cdr3_nt: TGCGCCAGCAGCGCAGGACAGGGTGTGGTTGGCTACACCTTC
v_call: TRBV4-3; d_call: -; clone_size: -; j_call: TRBJ2-4; cdr3_aa: CASSQGYSRNIQYF; cdr3_nt: TGCGCCAGCAGCCAAGGCTACAGTAGAAACATTCAGTACTTC
v_call: TRBV19; d_call: TRBD1; clone_size: -; j_call: TRBJ1-2; cdr3_aa: CASSAGTGTLSTF; cdr3_nt: TGTGCCAGTAGTGCCGGGACAGGGACTCTAAGCACCTTC
v_call: TRBV7-7; d_call: -; clone_size: -; j_call: TRBJ2-2; cdr3_aa: CASSPNRAGELFF; cdr3_nt: TGTGCTAGCAGTCCCAATCGGGCCGGGGAGCTGTTTTTT
v_call: TRBV4-2; d_call: -; clone_size: -; j_call: TRBJ2-1; cdr3_aa: CASSHPDRNEQFF; cdr3_nt: TGTGCCAGCAGCCATCCCGACAGAAATGAGCAGTTCTTC
v_call: TRBV2; d_call: -; clone_size: -; j_call: TRBJ1-1; cdr3_aa: CASSGLYMNTEAFF; cdr3_nt: TGTGCCAGCAGTGGGCTGTATATGAACACTGAAGCTTTCTTT
v_call: TRBV7-9; d_call: -; clone_size: -; j_call: TRBJ2-7; cdr3_aa: CSSSIGSGARYEQYF; cdr3_nt: TGTTCCAGCAGCATAGGCTCAGGGGCAAGGTACGAGCAGTACTTC
v_call: TRBV5-4; d_call: -; clone_size: -; j_call: TRBJ2-3; cdr3_aa: CASSSRQGLTDTQYF; cdr3_nt: TGTGCCAGCAGCTCCCGGCAGGGGTTAACAGATACGCAGTATTTT
v_call: TRBV25-1; d_call: TRBD2; clone_size: -; j_call: TRBJ2-4; cdr3_aa: CASSDGRRDIQYF; cdr3_nt: TGTGCCAGCAGTGACGGGAGGAGAGACATTCAGTACTTC
v_call: TRBV25-1; d_call: -; clone_size: -; j_call: TRBJ2-5; cdr3_aa: CASSLGGGADGETQYF; cdr3_nt: TGTGCCAGCAGCCTTGGAGGGGGCGCGGACGGGGAGACCCAGTACTTC
v_call: TRBV7-8; d_call: -; clone_size: -; j_call: TRBJ1-5; cdr3_aa: CASSLDRAQSQPQHF; cdr3_nt: TGTGCCAGCAGCTTAGACAGGGCTCAAAGTCAGCCCCAGCATTTT
v_call: TRBV10-2; d_call: TRBD1; clone_size: -; j_call: TRBJ1-1; cdr3_aa: CASTPRDRVSRAFF; cdr3_nt: TGCGCCAGCACCCCTCGAGACAGGGTCTCAAGAGCTTTCTTT
v_call: TRBV19; d_call: TRBD1; clone_size: once; j_call: TRBJ2-5; cdr3_aa: CASSRRDRGRETQYF; cdr3_nt: TGTGCCAGTAGCCGCCGGGACAGGGGGCGGGAGACCCAGTACTTC
v_call: TRBV4-1; d_call: -; clone_size: -; j_call: TRBJ2-5; cdr3_aa: CASSPNSGTQQETQYF; cdr3_nt: TGCGCCAGCAGCCCAAACTCCGGGACACAACAAGAGACCCAGTACTTC
v_call: TRBV14; d_call: -; clone_size: -; j_call: TRBJ1-2; cdr3_aa: CASSPGQFYGYTF; cdr3_nt: TGTGCCAGCAGCCCCGGACAATTCTATGGCTACACCTTC
v_call: TRBV30; d_call: TRBD1; clone_size: -; j_call: TRBJ1-1; cdr3_aa: CAWLPGTDLNTEAFF; cdr3_nt: TGTGCCTGGCTACCCGGGACAGATTTGAACACTGAAGCTTTCTTT
v_call: TRBV7-2; d_call: -; clone_size: once; j_call: TRBJ1-2; cdr3_aa: CASSLSGLNYGYTF; cdr3_nt: TGTGCCAGCAGCTTATCGGGGTTAAACTATGGCTACACCTTC
v_call: TRBV13; d_call: -; clone_size: -; j_call: TRBJ1-5; cdr3_aa: CASSLGGGNQPQHF; cdr3_nt: TGTGCCAGCAGCTTAGGAGGAGGCAATCAGCCCCAGCATTTT
v_call: TRBV7-3; d_call: -; clone_size: -; j_call: TRBJ2-3; cdr3_aa: CASSLLRTSTDTQYF; cdr3_nt: TGTGCCAGCAGCTTACTCCGGACTAGCACAGATACGCAGTATTTT
v_call: TRBV20-1; d_call: -; clone_size: -; j_call: TRBJ2-1; cdr3_aa: CSASSNEQFF; cdr3_nt: TGCAGTGCTAGTTCTAATGAGCAGTTCTTC
v_call: TRBV6-6; d_call: -; clone_size: -; j_call: TRBJ2-5; cdr3_aa: CASRITSYETQYF; cdr3_nt: TGTGCCAGCAGGATAACTAGCTACGAGACCCAGTACTTC
v_call: TRBV7-9; d_call: TRBD2; clone_size: -; j_call: TRBJ2-3; cdr3_aa: CASSLAWGGSGGPGDTQYF; cdr3_nt: TGTGCCAGCAGCTTAGCGTGGGGGGGTAGCGGGGGGCCCGGAGATACGCAGTATTTT
v_call: TRBV7-8; d_call: TRBD1; clone_size: -; j_call: TRBJ2-7; cdr3_aa: CASSRRDRGTEQYF; cdr3_nt: TGTGCCAGCAGCCGCAGGGACAGGGGGACCGAGCAGTACTTC
v_call: TRBV5-1; d_call: -; clone_size: -; j_call: TRBJ1-5; cdr3_aa: CASSLGGYSNQPQHF; cdr3_nt: TGCGCCAGCAGCTTGGGGGGCTATAGCAATCAGCCCCAGCATTTT
v_call: TRBV19; d_call: -; clone_size: -; j_call: TRBJ1-4; cdr3_aa: CATTLNNEKLFF; cdr3_nt: TGTGCCACAACACTAAATAATGAAAAACTGTTTTTT
v_call: TRBV30; d_call: TRBD1; clone_size: -; j_call: TRBJ1-1; cdr3_aa: CAWSVQGFTEAFF; cdr3_nt: TGTGCCTGGAGTGTACAGGGGTTCACTGAAGCTTTCTTT
v_call: TRBV30; d_call: TRBD2; clone_size: -; j_call: TRBJ2-1; cdr3_aa: CAWSMAGGDNEQFF; cdr3_nt: TGTGCCTGGAGTATGGCGGGAGGCGACAATGAGCAGTTCTTC
v_call: TRBV7-2; d_call: TRBD1; clone_size: once; j_call: TRBJ2-5; cdr3_aa: CASSSTTGSTETQYF; cdr3_nt: TGTGCCAGCAGCTCCACGACAGGGAGCACTGAGACCCAGTACTTC
v_call: TRBV5-1; d_call: TRBD1; clone_size: -; j_call: TRBJ1-1; cdr3_aa: CASSLERGTEEAFF; cdr3_nt: TGCGCCAGCAGCTTGGAAAGGGGGACAGAAGAAGCTTTCTTT
v_call: TRBV18; d_call: -; clone_size: few; j_call: TRBJ1-2; cdr3_aa: CASSQGQTYGYTF; cdr3_nt: TGTGCCAGCTCGCAAGGACAGACTTATGGCTACACCTTC
v_call: TRBV10-3; d_call: TRBD2; clone_size: once; j_call: TRBJ2-3; cdr3_aa: CAISDLIASGSTDTQYF; cdr3_nt: TGTGCCATCAGTGATTTGATCGCTAGCGGTAGCACAGATACGCAGTATTTT
v_call: TRBV15; d_call: TRBD1; clone_size: -; j_call: TRBJ2-1; cdr3_aa: CATSRGGQGSSYNEQFF; cdr3_nt: TGTGCCACCAGCAGGGGTGGACAGGGGAGCTCCTACAATGAGCAGTTCTTC
v_call: TRBV7-2; d_call: -; clone_size: -; j_call: TRBJ2-6; cdr3_aa: CASSGYRAGANVLTF; cdr3_nt: TGTGCCAGCAGCGGCTACAGGGCTGGGGCCAACGTCCTGACTTTC
v_call: TRBV18; d_call: -; clone_size: few; j_call: TRBJ1-6; cdr3_aa: CASSRTDNSPLHF; cdr3_nt: TGTGCCAGCTCAAGGACAGATAATTCACCCCTCCACTTT
v_call: TRBV25-1; d_call: TRBD1; clone_size: -; j_call: TRBJ2-1; cdr3_aa: CASSMLGQGGNEQFF; cdr3_nt: TGTGCCAGCAGTATGTTAGGACAGGGGGGCAATGAGCAGTTCTTC
v_call: TRBV7-3; d_call: TRBD2; clone_size: -; j_call: TRBJ2-1; cdr3_aa: CASSLHPGASGRSAGEQFF; cdr3_nt: TGTGCCAGCAGCCTCCATCCTGGGGCTAGCGGGAGAAGTGCAGGTGAGCAGTTCTTC
v_call: TRBV7-6; d_call: -; clone_size: -; j_call: TRBJ1-5; cdr3_aa: CASSRLGGGGHQPQHF; cdr3_nt: TGTGCCAGCAGCCGACTTGGGGGGGGCGGACATCAGCCCCAGCATTTT
v_call: TRBV18; d_call: -; clone_size: -; j_call: TRBJ1-1; cdr3_aa: CASSSSMVNTEAFF; cdr3_nt: TGTGCCAGCTCATCTAGTATGGTGAACACTGAAGCTTTCTTT
v_call: TRBV28; d_call: -; clone_size: -; j_call: TRBJ1-1; cdr3_aa: CASSPTSMNTEAFF; cdr3_nt: TGTGCCAGCAGTCCAACAAGTATGAACACTGAAGCTTTCTTT
v_call: TRBV28; d_call: TRBD2; clone_size: -; j_call: TRBJ2-2; cdr3_aa: CASTREGLLFF; cdr3_nt: TGTGCCAGCACCAGGGAGGGGTTGCTGTTTTTT
v_call: TRBV2; d_call: TRBD1; clone_size: -; j_call: TRBJ2-7; cdr3_aa: CASSRPGQLYEQYF; cdr3_nt: TGTGCCAGCAGTAGACCGGGACAGCTCTACGAGCAGTACTTC
v_call: TRBV18; d_call: TRBD1; clone_size: -; j_call: TRBJ1-5; cdr3_aa: CASSPDRDQPQHF; cdr3_nt: TGTGCCAGCTCACCGGACAGGGACCAGCCCCAGCATTTT
v_call: TRBV18; d_call: -; clone_size: -; j_call: TRBJ1-1; cdr3_aa: CASSRGSGQMNTEAFF; cdr3_nt: TGTGCCAGCTCGCGAGGAAGCGGACAGATGAACACTGAAGCTTTCTTT
v_call: TRBV5-1; d_call: TRBD2; clone_size: once; j_call: TRBJ2-5; cdr3_aa: CASSNGLAGVGFQETQYF; cdr3_nt: TGCGCCAGCAGCAATGGACTAGCGGGAGTGGGTTTCCAAGAGACCCAGTACTTC
v_call: TRBV28; d_call: TRBD1; clone_size: -; j_call: TRBJ2-7; cdr3_aa: CASSPGDSTYEQYF; cdr3_nt: TGTGCCAGCAGTCCCGGGGACAGTACCTACGAGCAGTACTTC
v_call: TRBV2; d_call: TRBD1; clone_size: -; j_call: TRBJ2-7; cdr3_aa: CASSEVGGTGAYEQYF; cdr3_nt: TGTGCCAGCAGTGAAGTTGGGGGGACAGGGGCTTACGAGCAGTACTTC
v_call: TRBV6-6; d_call: TRBD1; clone_size: few; j_call: TRBJ1-1; cdr3_aa: CASSPGQVNTEAFF; cdr3_nt: TGTGCCAGTTCTCCCGGACAGGTGAACACTGAAGCTTTCTTT